The TCR beta chain under discussion was sequenced for a study of regulatory T cells in long-lasting Graves disease. Study as a whole: In persistent Graves' disease, antithyroid drugs had been taken for over 5 years and TSH receptor antibodies stayed positive. Whole-study results and caveats: It was peripheral blood alone, not thyroid tissue, that was studied. More public clonotypes were shared by persistent patients (around 2,800) than by new patients (more than 950).

Time point denoted: persistent/refractory GD, antithyroid drugs over 5 years with positive TRAb. Generation of the TCR library employed RNA extracted from PBMCs. Deletions cut 1 base from V and 0 bases from J, with 9 bases between. The length of the CDR3 is 15 residues. CDR1 and CDR2 (germline): SGHTA, FQGNSA. Library construction for TCR beta used iRepertoire HTBI primers and Arm-PCR of CDR3 regions. TCRdb analysed the multiplex PCR reads with MiXCR anew, one entry per CDR3 protein. The sample yields 450,000 or so distinct CDR3 sequences, about 20% seen once. In this sample, this clonotype turned up many times. Its antigen is unidentified.

The receptor comes from a female donor with Graves disease. The V call is TRBV7-2, the J call TRBJ1-2; D ambiguous. Sample: peripheral blood mononuclear cells (PBMCs), taken when the disease was refractory, from a patient treated with antithyroid drugs. CDR3 in DNA: TGTGCCAGCAGCTTAGGAAGGGCTTCTAACTATGGCTACACCTTC. Translating gives CASSLGRASNYGYTF.